The 23 T cell receptor beta chains listed next were all sequenced from one sample in a study of blood T cell repertoires in COVID-19. Assay used: immunoSEQ multiplex PCR; TCRdb lists only in-frame clones, some missing. The sample yields roughly 200,000 clones, around four fifths seen once. Sequencing was done on a sample of peripheral blood. The receptors originated from a woman between 35 and 50 years old with COVID-19, enrolled during active disease.

This CDR3 reads CASSYSTGNSPLHF. The CDR3 nucleotides read TGTGCCAGCAGTTATTCTACAGGAAATTCACCCCTCCACTTT. V usage is TRBV6-5 and J usage is TRBJ1-6, with D perhaps matching TRBD1 (5 bases). The V gene's germline CDR1 is MNHEY and CDR2 SVGAGI. The CDR3 contains 14 residues. Trimming removed 3 bases at V and 7 bases at J, with 10 bases between.

The V and J genes are TRBV14 and TRBJ2-5, with D maybe TRBD2 (6 bases). Per germline, CDR1 SGHDN and CDR2 FVKESK. Trimming took off 6 bases at V and 5 bases at J, with 16 bases between the two ends. The CDR3 is 14 residues long. The CDR3 DNA sequence: TGTGCCAGCAGAGAGCAGGGCCGGGGGGAGACCCAGTACTTC. Its protein product is CASREQGRGETQYF.

The V gene is TRBV10-1, the J gene TRBJ1-1, with TRBD1 matching 7 bases. This CDR3 is built from 13 residues. Germline CDR1 reads WNHNN; CDR2 reads SYGVQD (reference sequence). The V gene end was trimmed by 10 bases and the J gene end by 1 base; junction bases not matched to a gene: 6. The CDR3 coding sequence is TGCGCCACCCGGACAGGACAGAACACTGAAGCTTTCTTT. Its protein is CATRTGQNTEAFF.

The rearrangement joins TRBV10-3 to TRBJ2-1, with D tentatively TRBD2 (6 bases). Trimming shortened V by 8 bases and J by 5 bases, and 13 bases separated the two germline ends. Germline V gives CDR1 ENHRY, CDR2 SYGVKD. This CDR3 has 13 residues. CDR3: CAIERVGDNEQFF. CDR3 bases: TGTGCCATCGAGCGGGTGGGGGACAATGAGCAGTTCTTC.

The V and J genes are TRBV18 and TRBJ2-5, with 8 bases that match TRBD1. CDR3 length: 14 residues. Germline V CDR1 and CDR2: KGHSH, LQKENI. The ends lost 4 bases at V and 3 bases at J; junction bases unmatched: 4. The CDR3 DNA follows: TGTGCCAGCTCACGACAGGGGAAGGAAGAGACCCAGTACTTC. Translated: CASSRQGKEETQYF.

The chain employs TRBV7-9 and TRBJ1-5; 7 nucleotides align to TRBD1. This CDR3 contains 15 residues. Germline CDR1 is SEHNR and CDR2 is FQNEAQ (reference sequence). V was pared by 4 bases and J by 6 bases, with 9 bases of the junction left unmatched. The CDR3 nucleotides are TGTGCCAGCAGCTCCGGGACAGAGGAACGTCAGCCCCAGCATTTT. Amino acids: CASSSGTEERQPQHF.

V gene TRBV15 combines with J gene TRBJ2-2, with 11 bases that match TRBD1. The CDR3 runs to 19 residues. CDR1 and CDR2 from the germline V gene are LNHNV and YYDKDF (reference sequence). Trimming removed 4 bases from V and 2 bases from J; junction bases left unmatched: 12. The CDR3 protein is CATSTWDRGANPNTGELFF. CDR3 in DNA: TGTGCCACCAGCACTTGGGACAGGGGGGCGAATCCTAACACCGGGGAGCTGTTTTTT. The whole variable domain, remainder taken from reference TRBV15 and TRBJ2-2, is DAMVIQNPRYQVTQFGKPVTLSCSQTLNHNVMYWYQQKSSQAPKLLFHYYDKDFNNEADTPDNFQSRRPNTSFCFLDIRSPGLGDTAMYLCATSTWDRGANPNTGELFFGEGSRLTVL.

The genes are TRBV11-2 and TRBJ1-2; D gene ambiguous. V gave up 10 bases and J gave up 0 bases, with 15 bases separating them. This CDR3 has 14 amino acids. The V gene's germline CDR1 is SGHAT and CDR2 FQNNGV. DNA of the CDR3: TGTGCCACCTCTGAACAGTATCCTAACTATGGCTACACCTTC. This codes for CATSEQYPNYGYTF. Looking up the rest from reference TRBV11-2 and TRBJ1-2 gives the full variable domain: EAGVAQSPRYKIIEKRQSVAFWCNPISGHATLYWYQQILGQGPKLLIQFQNNGVVDDSQLPKDRFSAERLKGVDSTLKIQPAKLEDSAVYLCATSEQYPNYGYTFGSGTRLTVV.

The gene calls are TRBV24-1 and TRBJ1-2; D may be TRBD1 (6 bases). Trimming pared 3 bases from V and 3 bases from J, leaving 10 bases between. Germline assignment: CDR1 KGHDR and CDR2 SFDVKD. This CDR3 is built from 14 residues. CDR3 sequence reads: CATSDPGVDYGYTF. As DNA, the CDR3 is TGTGCCACCAGTGATCCAGGGGTGGACTATGGCTACACCTTC.

V and J are TRBV6-1 and TRBJ1-2, with unresolved D. CDR1 is MNHNS and CDR2 is SASEGT in the germline V gene. The CDR3 consists of 14 residues. Trimming removed 3 bases at V and 7 bases at J, with 15 bases between. CDR3 loop: CASSEVLPSGGYTF. In DNA, the CDR3 is TGTGCCAGCAGTGAGGTCCTCCCTTCGGGTGGCTACACCTTC.

The chain recombines TRBV6-5 with TRBJ2-1; 7 nucleotides match TRBD2. The CDR3 covers 15 residues. Germline CDR1 reads MNHEY; CDR2 reads SVGAGI. J gave up 5 bases and V 2 bases, and 6 bases lay outside the gene matches. CDR3 nucleotide sequence: TGTGCCAGCAGTTACGTCCCGGGAGGAAACAATGAGCAGTTCTTC. Translation gives CASSYVPGGNNEQFF.

The chain links TRBV27 to TRBJ1-4; unclear D gene. There are 14 residues in the CDR3. V was shortened by 8 bases and J by 0 bases, with 10 bases between the two germline ends. The germline gives CDR1 MNHEY, CDR2 SMNVEV (reference sequence). CDR3: CASGEGATNEKLFF. CDR3 nucleotides: TGTGCCAGCGGCGAGGGAGCAACTAATGAAAAACTGTTTTTT.

This clone has only one observation. The chain links TRBV4-1 to TRBJ2-1, with 10 nucleotides matching TRBD2. V shed 0 bases and J 4 bases; nucleotides not matched to a gene: 6. This CDR3 region has 17 residues. Germline CDR1 MGHRA, CDR2 YSYEKL. Here the CDR3 DNA reads TGCGCCAGCAGCCAAGATACCAGGACTAGCGGTTACAATGAGCAGTTCTTC. Translation gives CASSQDTRTSGYNEQFF.

The chain uses TRBV19 and TRBJ1-2; D is undetermined. CDR1 and CDR2 from the germline V gene are LNHDA and SQIVND (reference sequence). The CDR3 covers 14 residues. Trimming pared 7 bases from V and 2 bases from J, leaving 14 bases between. The CDR3 is CASTSAWANYGYTF. The CDR3 nucleotides are TGTGCCAGTACCTCCGCATGGGCGAACTATGGCTACACCTTC. Filled out from reference TRBV19 and TRBJ1-2, the complete variable domain reads DGGITQSPKYLFRKEGQNVTLSCEQNLNHDAMYWYRQDPGQGLRLIYYSQIVNDFQKGDIAEGYSVSREKKESFPLTVTSAQKNPTAFYLCASTSAWANYGYTFGSGTRLTVV.

This clone was found once. J is TRBJ2-2 and V is TRBV19, with 7 bases that match TRBD1. Trimming took 7 bases from V and 1 from J; bases not matched to a gene: 3. This CDR3 spans 14 amino acids. The V gene's germline CDR1 is LNHDA and CDR2 SQIVND (reference sequence). CDR3: CASMWDRNTGELFF. The CDR3 DNA reads as TGTGCCAGTATGTGGGACAGGAACACCGGGGAGCTGTTTTTT.

The V call is TRBV7-3, the J call TRBJ2-1; 10 bases match TRBD2. CDR3 length: 17 residues. With V trimmed by 1 base and J by 7 bases, 10 bases remained unmatched. The germline gives CDR1 SGHTA, CDR2 FQGTGA. CDR3 bases: TGTGCCAGCAGCTTAAAAGGGACTAGCGCCCTGGGGAATGAGCAGTTCTTC. Translated, it gives CASSLKGTSALGNEQFF.

The chain couples TRBV7-9 to TRBJ2-7, with 8 bases matching TRBD2. J gave up 2 bases and V 1 base, and 7 bases lay outside the gene matches. Germline V CDR1 and CDR2: SEHNR, FQNEAQ (reference sequence). This CDR3 comprises 16 residues. The CDR3: CASSLGGSGVTYEQYF. CDR3 nucleotides: TGTGCCAGCAGCTTAGGGGGTAGCGGGGTGACCTACGAGCAGTACTTC.

The CDR3 is CASSEGQEAFF. The CDR3 DNA sequence: TGCGCCAGCAGTGAGGGACAGGAAGCTTTCTTT. The rearrangement uses TRBV10-2 and TRBJ1-1; TRBD1 is a possible D gene (6 bases). CDR1 is WSHSY, CDR2 SAAADI, per germline. The CDR3 spans 11 residues. Trimming left V 2 bases short and J 8 bases short, with 6 bases between.

V usage is TRBV5-1 and J usage is TRBJ2-5; 11 bases match TRBD2. Per the germline V gene, CDR1 is SGHRS and CDR2 is YFSETQ. V dropped 1 base and J dropped 4; count of bases not matched to a gene: 6. This CDR3 has 16 amino acids. The CDR3 here is CASSLNSGGARETQYF. CDR3 bases: TGCGCCAGCAGCTTGAATAGCGGGGGGGCCAGAGAGACCCAGTACTTC. Full variable domain (rest looked up from reference TRBV5-1 and TRBJ2-5): KAGVTQTPRYLIKTRGQQVTLSCSPISGHRSVSWYQQTPGQGLQFLFEYFSETQRNKGNFPGRFSGRQFSNSRSEMNVSTLELGDSALYLCASSLNSGGARETQYFGPGTRLLVL.

V gene TRBV27 combines with J gene TRBJ1-1, with D perhaps TRBD1 (5 bases). V was trimmed by 2 bases and J by 1 base, leaving 11 bases between them. CDR1 is MNHEY and CDR2 is SMNVEV in the germline V gene (reference sequence). The CDR3 has 15 residues. CDR3 DNA sequence: TGTGCCAGCAGTTTAGGGGGGTTTTCGAACACTGAAGCTTTCTTT. It codes for CASSLGGFSNTEAFF.

V gene TRBV28 combines with J gene TRBJ1-1; TRBD1 agrees at 8 bases. Germline V gene data show CDR1 as MDHEN and CDR2 as SYDVKM. With V trimmed by 10 bases and J by 0 bases, 4 bases remained unmatched. This CDR3 region has 13 residues. CDR3 amino acids: CATAGQVNTEAFF. As DNA, the CDR3 is TGTGCCACCGCGGGACAGGTGAACACTGAAGCTTTCTTT.

This clone has just one count. This chain joins TRBV7-9 and TRBJ1-2; D not resolved. The CDR3 sequence is 11 residues long. Germline CDR1 and CDR2: SEHNR and FQNEAQ (reference sequence). V dropped 1 base and J dropped 7 bases, with 4 bases sitting between them. Here the CDR3 reads CASSLVVGYTF. In DNA form, the CDR3 reads TGTGCCAGCAGCTTAGTAGTTGGCTACACCTTC.

This chain joins TRBV9 and TRBJ2-5, with 9 nucleotides matching TRBD2. The CDR3 is 16 amino acids. The V gene's germline CDR1 is SGDLS and CDR2 YYNGEE. V dropped 0 bases and J dropped 1; count of bases not matched to a gene: 4. The CDR3 region has the DNA TGTGCCAGCAGCGTAGGGCTAGCGGGAAGCCAAGAGACCCAGTACTTC. It yields the protein CASSVGLAGSQETQYF.